This TCR beta chain comes out of a study of CD8+CD57+ T cells in acquired aplastic anemia. Turning to the study itself: Healthy donor sequencing depth: around 10 million CD4+, about 12 million CD8+ reads.

Genomic DNA, serving as template, underwent TCR beta VDJ and CDR3 profiling. TCRdb re-called the reads through MiXCR, storing one row per CDR3 protein. Among more than 100,000 distinct CDR3 sequences listed, around 41% were seen once. Notes on the study in general: Significant differences in CD8+ Simpson's diversity were not observed between patients and controls.

On this clonotype: Its specificity is not known.

This clonotype originated in a human donor in good health, serving as a control. Sequences were obtained from sorted CD4+, CD8+, or CD8+CD57+ T cells (not recorded which) from PBMCs.

The CDR3 sequence is CASSQAADRVRNSPLHF. The CDR3 nucleotides are TGCGCCAGCAGCCAAGCCGCCGACAGGGTCAGGAATTCACCCCTCCACTTT. The chain has TRBV4-3 and TRBJ1-6; 7 nucleotides align to TRBD1. V was pared by 1 base and J by 7 bases, with 10 bases of the junction left unmatched. From germline, CDR1 is LGHNA and CDR2 YSLEER. The CDR3 runs to 17 residues.